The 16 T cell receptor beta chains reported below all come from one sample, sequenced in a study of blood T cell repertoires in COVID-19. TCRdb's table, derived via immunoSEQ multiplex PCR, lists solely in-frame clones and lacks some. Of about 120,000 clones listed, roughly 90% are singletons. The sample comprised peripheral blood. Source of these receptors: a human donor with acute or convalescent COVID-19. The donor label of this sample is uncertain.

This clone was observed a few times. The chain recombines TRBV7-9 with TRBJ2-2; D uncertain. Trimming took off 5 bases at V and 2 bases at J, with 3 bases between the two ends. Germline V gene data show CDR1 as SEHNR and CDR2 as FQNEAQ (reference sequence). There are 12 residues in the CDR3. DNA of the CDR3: TGTGCCAGCAGCCTAAACACCGGGGAGCTGTTTTTT. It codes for CASSLNTGELFF.

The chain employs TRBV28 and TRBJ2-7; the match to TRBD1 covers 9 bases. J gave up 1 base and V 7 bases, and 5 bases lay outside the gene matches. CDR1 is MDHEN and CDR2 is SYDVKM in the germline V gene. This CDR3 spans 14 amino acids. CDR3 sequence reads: CASNTGTGSYEQYF. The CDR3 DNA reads TGTGCCAGCAATACCGGGACAGGGTCCTACGAGCAGTACTTC.

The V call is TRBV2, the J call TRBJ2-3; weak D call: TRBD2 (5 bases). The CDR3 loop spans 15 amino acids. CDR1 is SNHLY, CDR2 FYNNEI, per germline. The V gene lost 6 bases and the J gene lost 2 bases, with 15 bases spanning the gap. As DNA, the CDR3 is TGTGCCAGCAGAAACGGACTTACAAACACAGATACGCAGTATTTT. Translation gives CASRNGLTNTDTQYF.

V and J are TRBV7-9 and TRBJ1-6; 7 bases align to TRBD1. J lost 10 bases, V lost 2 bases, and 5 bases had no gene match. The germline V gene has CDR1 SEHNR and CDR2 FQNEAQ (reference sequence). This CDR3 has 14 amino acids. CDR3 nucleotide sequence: TGTGCCAGCAGCTTAATGCAGGGGGACTCACCCCTCCACTTT. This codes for CASSLMQGDSPLHF.

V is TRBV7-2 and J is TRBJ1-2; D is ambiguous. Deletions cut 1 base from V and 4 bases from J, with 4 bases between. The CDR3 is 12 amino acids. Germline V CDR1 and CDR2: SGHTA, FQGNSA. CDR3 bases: TGTGCCAGCAGCTTAGATAGCTATGGCTACACCTTC. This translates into CASSLDSYGYTF.

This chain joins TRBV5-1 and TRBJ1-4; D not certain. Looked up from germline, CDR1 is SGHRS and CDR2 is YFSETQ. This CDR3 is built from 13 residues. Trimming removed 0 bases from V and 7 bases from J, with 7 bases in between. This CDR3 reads CASSLASSEKLFF. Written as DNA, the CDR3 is TGCGCCAGCAGCTTGGCCTCTAGTGAAAAACTGTTTTTT. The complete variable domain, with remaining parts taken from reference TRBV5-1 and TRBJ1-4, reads KAGVTQTPRYLIKTRGQQVTLSCSPISGHRSVSWYQQTPGQGLQFLFEYFSETQRNKGNFPGRFSGRQFSNSRSEMNVSTLELGDSALYLCASSLASSEKLFFGSGTQLSVL.

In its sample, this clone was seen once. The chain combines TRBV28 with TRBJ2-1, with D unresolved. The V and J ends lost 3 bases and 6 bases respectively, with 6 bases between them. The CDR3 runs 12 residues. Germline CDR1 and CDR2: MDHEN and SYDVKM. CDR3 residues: CASSFSVNEQFF. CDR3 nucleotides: TGTGCCAGCAGTTTTTCAGTCAATGAGCAGTTCTTC.

The CDR3 spells CASSPTTSGNTDTQYF. The CDR3 DNA is TGTGCCAGCTCACCAACTACTAGCGGGAACACAGATACGCAGTATTTT. The chain joins TRBV18 to TRBJ2-3, with TRBD2 identical over 10 bases. V trimming: 2 bases; J trimming: 2 bases; junction bases outside the gene matches: 4. Looked up from germline, CDR1 is KGHSH and CDR2 is LQKENI. The CDR3 contains 16 residues.

The CDR3 DNA follows: TGTGCCAGCAGTCCCTTGGGTAGCGGGAGGCCCTACGAGCAGTACTTC. This codes for CASSPLGSGRPYEQYF. The chain is built from TRBV28 and TRBJ2-7, with 10 bases matching TRBD2. V lost 5 bases, J lost 2 bases, and 9 bases stayed unmatched. This CDR3 region has 16 residues. Germline CDR1 reads MDHEN; CDR2 reads SYDVKM.

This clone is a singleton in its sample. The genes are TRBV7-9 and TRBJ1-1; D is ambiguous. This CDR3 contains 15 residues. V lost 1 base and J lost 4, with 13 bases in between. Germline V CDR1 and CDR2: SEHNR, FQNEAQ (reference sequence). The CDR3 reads CASSLGSSRGTEAFF. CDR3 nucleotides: TGTGCCAGCAGCTTAGGAAGCAGCCGGGGCACTGAAGCTTTCTTT.

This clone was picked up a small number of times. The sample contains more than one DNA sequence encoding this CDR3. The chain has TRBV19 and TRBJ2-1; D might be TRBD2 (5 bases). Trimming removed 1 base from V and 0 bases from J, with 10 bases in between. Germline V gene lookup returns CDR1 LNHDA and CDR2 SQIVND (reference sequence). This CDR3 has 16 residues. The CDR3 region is CASSIVTGSSYNEQFF. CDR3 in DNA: TGTGCCAGTAGTATAGTCACGGGGAGCTCCTACAATGAGCAGTTCTTC.

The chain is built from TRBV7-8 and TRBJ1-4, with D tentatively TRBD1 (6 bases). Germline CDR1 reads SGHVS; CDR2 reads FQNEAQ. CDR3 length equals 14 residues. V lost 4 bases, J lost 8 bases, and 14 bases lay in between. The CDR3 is CASSSTGSGEKLFF. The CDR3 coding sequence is TGTGCCAGCAGCTCCACAGGGTCGGGGGAAAAACTGTTTTTT.

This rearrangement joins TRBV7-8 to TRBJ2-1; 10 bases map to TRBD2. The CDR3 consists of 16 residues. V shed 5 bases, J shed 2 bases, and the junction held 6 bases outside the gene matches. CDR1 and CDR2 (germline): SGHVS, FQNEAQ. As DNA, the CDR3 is TGTGCCAGCAGCCGGGTAAGCGGGAGGGCCTACAATGAGCAGTTCTTC. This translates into CASSRVSGRAYNEQFF. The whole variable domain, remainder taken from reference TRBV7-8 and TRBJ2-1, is GAGVSQSPRYKVAKRGQDVALRCDPISGHVSLFWYQQALGQGPEFLTYFQNEAQLDKSGLPSDRFFAERPEGSVSTLKIQRTQQEDSAVYLCASSRVSGRAYNEQFFGPGTRLTVL.

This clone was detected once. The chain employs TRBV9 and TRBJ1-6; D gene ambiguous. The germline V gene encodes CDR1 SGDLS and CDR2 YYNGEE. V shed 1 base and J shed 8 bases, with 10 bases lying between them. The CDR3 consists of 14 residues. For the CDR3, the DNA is TGTGCCAGCAGCGTATTCCAGAGGGATTCACCCCTCCACTTT. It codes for CASSVFQRDSPLHF.

For the CDR3, the DNA is TGTGCCAGCAGCTTTGATCCTAGCCGCACAGATACGCAGTATTTT. This sequence encodes CASSFDPSRTDTQYF. The chain joins TRBV7-9 to TRBJ2-3, with D possibly being TRBD2 (5 bases). Per the germline V gene, CDR1 is SEHNR and CDR2 is FQNEAQ (reference sequence). The CDR3 has 15 residues. Trimming pared 3 bases from V and 1 base from J, leaving 11 bases between. Full variable domain (missing parts from reference TRBV7-9 and TRBJ2-3): DTGVSQNPRHKITKRGQNVTFRCDPISEHNRLYWYRQTLGQGPEFLTYFQNEAQLEKSRLLSDRFSAERPKGSFSTLEIQRTEQGDSAMYLCASSFDPSRTDTQYFGPGTRLTVL.

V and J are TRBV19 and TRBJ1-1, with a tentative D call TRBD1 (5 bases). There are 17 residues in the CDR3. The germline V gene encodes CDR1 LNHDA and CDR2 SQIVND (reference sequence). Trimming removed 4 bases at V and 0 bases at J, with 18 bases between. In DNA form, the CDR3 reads TGTGCCAGTAGTACCTGGACACTGAGGACGATGAACACTGAAGCTTTCTTT. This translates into CASSTWTLRTMNTEAFF.